The 24 T cell receptor beta chains below all came from one sample that was sequenced in a study of regulatory T cells in long-lasting Graves disease. Time point given: persistent/refractory GD, antithyroid drugs over 5 years with positive TRAb. Isolated PBMC RNA provided the starting material for the TCR library. Building of the TCR beta libraries involved iRepertoire HTBI primers and Arm-PCR of CDR3 regions. A single record per CDR3 protein comes from TCRdb applying MiXCR to the multiplex PCR reads. The sample lists approximately 400,000 distinct CDR3 sequences, around 24% occurring once. Material: peripheral blood mononuclear cells (PBMCs), obtained when the disease was refractory, from a patient treated with antithyroid drugs. These TCRs come from a female donor with Graves disease.

This chain uses TRBV2 with TRBJ1-3; 8 positions agree with TRBD1. From germline, CDR1 is SNHLY and CDR2 FYNNEI. Germline trimming cut 2 bases from V and 3 bases from J; bases unmatched to any gene: 3. This CDR3 spans 15 amino acids. The CDR3 region has the DNA TGTGCCAGCAGTGAACAGGGGGCAGATGGAAACACCATATATTTT. As protein: CASSEQGADGNTIYF.

The V and J genes are TRBV20-1 and TRBJ2-7; D possibly corresponds to TRBD1 (5 bases). Between the trimmed V and J ends, which lost 2 bases and 6 bases, there was a span of 11 bases. The CDR3 covers 12 residues. Per the germline V gene, CDR1 is DFQATT and CDR2 is SNEGSKA (reference sequence). CDR3 sequence: CSARIAGLEQYF. CDR3 sequence (DNA): TGCAGTGCTAGAATTGCAGGGCTCGAGCAGTACTTC.

This clonotype was counted a few times. The chain has TRBV7-2 and TRBJ2-2; TRBD1 agrees at 9 bases. Unmatched junction bases numbered 7, after V lost 6 bases and J lost 2 bases. Germline V lookup: CDR1 SGHTA, CDR2 FQGNSA. The CDR3 totals 16 residues. This chain's CDR3 is CASRSETGGNTGELFF. Written as DNA, the CDR3 is TGTGCCAGCAGGTCAGAGACAGGGGGAAACACCGGGGAGCTGTTTTTT.

The chain has TRBV28 and TRBJ1-2, with TRBD1 matching over 12 bases. V lost 8 bases to trimming and J lost 4 bases; unmatched junction nucleotides: 11. This CDR3 is 16 amino acids long. Per germline, CDR1 MDHEN and CDR2 SYDVKM. CDR3 DNA sequence: TGTGCCAGCCACGGGACCGGGACAGGGGGCGGCTATGGCTACACCTTC. Translation: CASHGTGTGGGYGYTF.

This clonotype was seen many times. The V and J genes are TRBV6-1 and TRBJ2-7; 10 bases line up with TRBD1. Germline CDR1 is MNHNS and CDR2 is SASEGT. This CDR3 has 15 residues. V trimming: 7 bases; J trimming: 3 bases; junction bases outside the gene matches: 9. CDR3 loop: CASNKNRDRGYEQYF. The CDR3 DNA reads TGTGCCAGCAATAAAAACCGGGACAGGGGCTACGAGCAGTACTTC.

This clonotype was found many times. V usage is TRBV20-1 and J usage is TRBJ2-4, with 11 bases aligning to TRBD2. Germline V lookup: CDR1 DFQATT, CDR2 SNEGSKA (reference sequence). Trimming took 3 bases from V and 2 from J; bases not matched to a gene: 9. CDR3 length equals 17 residues. This chain's CDR3 is CSASALAGGGTKNIQYF. The CDR3 DNA follows: TGCAGTGCTAGTGCGCTAGCGGGAGGAGGGACCAAAAACATTCAGTACTTC.

This clonotype was recorded many times. The chain has TRBV7-2 and TRBJ2-7; 13 bases are shared with TRBD2. The germline V gene encodes CDR1 SGHTA and CDR2 FQGNSA. The CDR3 extends over 15 amino acids. V was clipped by 5 bases and J by 3 bases; unmatched bases: 4. The CDR3 reads CASSRTSGSLYEQYF. Here the CDR3 DNA reads TGTGCCAGCAGCAGGACTAGCGGGAGTCTCTACGAGCAGTACTTC.

The chain employs TRBV5-1 and TRBJ1-1; D not certain. This CDR3 contains 16 residues. CDR1 is SGHRS, CDR2 YFSETQ, per germline. Trimming took 3 bases from V and 1 from J, leaving 16 bases between them. As DNA, the CDR3 is TGCGCCAGCAGCTCGCCAAGGCCGGGGAAGAACACTGAAGCTTTCTTT. This encodes CASSSPRPGKNTEAFF.

This clonotype was detected only a few times. The V call is TRBV28, the J call TRBJ2-1; TRBD2 matches 7 bases. The junction had 12 bases not matched to a gene; V was cut back by 8 bases and J by 8 bases. CDR1 is MDHEN, CDR2 SYDVKM, per germline. The CDR3 is 14 residues long. CDR3: CASPGLGYNYEQFF. CDR3 coding DNA: TGTGCCAGCCCTGGACTAGGATATAACTATGAGCAGTTCTTC.

This clonotype was observed many times. The CDR3 region is CASSLGGLFSGTEAFF. For the CDR3, the DNA is TGTGCCAGCAGCTTAGGGGGACTCTTCTCGGGAACTGAAGCTTTCTTT. The chain recombines TRBV7-2 with TRBJ1-1; D perhaps matches TRBD1 (5 bases). Germline assignment: CDR1 SGHTA and CDR2 FQGNSA. CDR3 length equals 16 residues. V lost 1 base and J 5 bases, leaving 17 bases between the germline ends.

This clonotype was seen at least ten times. CDR3 sequence: CASSLGGAKVSQYF. Written as DNA, the CDR3 is TGTGCCAGCAGTTTAGGTGGGGCAAAGGTGTCCCAGTACTTC. This chain links TRBV28 with TRBJ2-5; D may be TRBD1 (5 bases). The CDR3 consists of 14 residues. V lost 2 bases and J lost 9, with 16 bases in between. CDR1 and CDR2 from the germline V gene are MDHEN and SYDVKM.

This clonotype was counted between two and nine times. The chain uses TRBV6-1 and TRBJ2-7; possibly TRBD2 for D (6 bases). CDR3 size: 14 residues. The germline gives CDR1 MNHNS, CDR2 SASEGT. V shed 7 bases and J shed 6 bases, with 19 bases lying between them. The CDR3 loop reads CASTKPGVLGEQYF. The CDR3 nucleotides read TGTGCCAGCACCAAACCGGGGGTACTTGGCGAGCAGTACTTC.

Remarks on this clonotype: A much bigger clone sits one base away, suggesting this may be a read error. The genes are TRBV2 and TRBJ2-7; D gene unclear. Germline lookup yields CDR1 SNHLY and CDR2 FYNNEI. The CDR3 length is 14 residues. The CDR3 bases are TGTGCCTATTCATCTGGATTACCTCGTTACGTGCAGTACTTC. Amino acid sequence: CAYSSGLPRYVQYF.

The V and J genes are TRBV18 and TRBJ2-3; D perhaps matches TRBD1 (6 bases). The CDR3 runs to 16 residues. Trimming took off 3 bases at V and 2 bases at J, with 15 bases between the two ends. Germline loops: CDR1 KGHSH, CDR2 LQKENI. The CDR3 protein is CASSPWPGQTTDTQYF. The CDR3, as DNA: TGTGCCAGCTCACCTTGGCCGGGACAAACCACAGATACGCAGTATTTT.

This clonotype turned up a few times. The chain carries TRBV9 and TRBJ1-2; 7 positions agree with TRBD1. Germline loops: CDR1 SGDLS, CDR2 YYNGEE. Trimming cost V 3 bases and J 2 bases; bases outside gene matches: 10. This CDR3 is 16 amino acids long. The CDR3 DNA sequence: TGTGCCAGCAGCGATTCCCGGGACAGAGGAAACTATGGCTACACCTTC. Protein sequence: CASSDSRDRGNYGYTF.

The rearrangement links TRBV6-4 to TRBJ2-2; 8 bases align to TRBD1. The CDR3 has 15 amino acids. V lost 6 bases to trimming and J lost 3 bases; unmatched junction nucleotides: 6. Germline CDR1 MRHNA, CDR2 SNTAGT. The CDR3: CASSPGGADTGELFF. The CDR3 nucleotides are TGTGCCAGCAGCCCAGGGGGCGCGGACACCGGGGAGCTGTTTTTT.

This clonotype was detected ten times or more. The chain links TRBV19 to TRBJ2-1; 9 nucleotides align to TRBD2. After removal of 6 bases from V and 2 bases from J, the junction contained 5 bases not matched to a gene. The germline V gene has CDR1 LNHDA and CDR2 SQIVND (reference sequence). This CDR3 spans 15 amino acids. In DNA form, the CDR3 reads TGTGCCAGTAGCCCGACTAGCGGAACCTACAATGAGCAGTTCTTC. It codes for CASSPTSGTYNEQFF.

V and J are TRBV2 and TRBJ2-1; possibly TRBD2 for D (5 bases). The CDR3 runs 16 residues. Trimming removed 5 bases from V and 8 bases from J, with 22 bases in between. Germline V lookup: CDR1 SNHLY, CDR2 FYNNEI. Written as DNA, the CDR3 is TGTGCCAGCAGTAGCGACTATCTGTCGTCTCTCGATGAGCAGTTCTTC. Residues: CASSSDYLSSLDEQFF.

This clonotype was picked up many times. The chain joins TRBV12-5 to TRBJ2-7; TRBD1 matches at 9 bases. Losses at the gene ends were 10 bases for V and 3 bases for J; bases not matched to a gene: 13. CDR1 is LGHNT, CDR2 FRNRAP, per germline. CDR3 length: 15 residues. The CDR3 sequence: CAKTDRGRDFYEQYF. The CDR3 nucleotides read TGTGCTAAAACGGACAGGGGACGCGACTTCTACGAGCAGTACTTC.

The rearrangement links TRBV4-1 to TRBJ2-7; a weak D match, TRBD2 (5 bases). Between the trimmed V and J ends, which lost 4 bases and 3 bases, there was a span of 19 bases. Germline-derived CDR1 and CDR2 are MGHRA and YSYEKL. This CDR3 has 16 residues. CDR3 loop: CASSRTPIIEHYEQYF. DNA for the CDR3: TGCGCCAGCAGCCGGACTCCCATCATCGAACACTACGAGCAGTACTTC.

The chain joins TRBV4-1 to TRBJ1-1; D not resolved. Germline CDR1 MGHRA, CDR2 YSYEKL. The CDR3 totals 15 residues. V was trimmed by 6 bases and J by 6 bases, leaving 20 bases between them. CDR3 protein: CASSQTSNAFPEAFF. In nucleotides, the CDR3 is TGCGCCAGCAGTCAAACTTCAAATGCTTTCCCTGAAGCTTTCTTT.

The chain joins TRBV5-6 to TRBJ1-1; D might be TRBD1 (5 bases). V was clipped by 4 bases and J by 1 base, with 11 bases between them. CDR1 and CDR2 from the germline V gene are SGHDT and YYEEEE. CDR3 length equals 14 residues. In DNA, the CDR3 is TGTGCCAGCAGCCAGGCAGGGACGAACACTGAAGCTTTCTTT. This translates into CASSQAGTNTEAFF.

A remark on this clonotype: The conserved phenylalanine or tryptophan is not found at the CDR3 terminus, so this likely reflects a read error. This chain joins TRBV29-1 and TRBJ1-1, with a tentative D call TRBD1 (5 bases). Per germline, CDR1 SQVTM and CDR2 ANQGSEA. This CDR3 has 12 residues. Trimming cost V 6 bases and J 4 bases, with 12 bases left between them. DNA of the CDR3: TGCAGCGTCGTAAGGGGTGCCACTGAAGCTTTCTTG. Amino acids: CSVVRGATEAFL.

In this sample, this clonotype turned up many times. The genes are TRBV2 and TRBJ1-2; TRBD1 matches at 7 bases. The CDR3 contains 18 residues. Germline-derived CDR1 and CDR2 are SNHLY and FYNNEI. The J segment lost 5 bases and the V segment lost 0 bases, leaving 15 bases of the junction unmatched. CDR3 region: CASSEAVAPWGQHYGYTF. For the CDR3, the DNA is TGTGCCAGCAGTGAAGCCGTGGCGCCCTGGGGACAGCATTATGGCTACACCTTC.